This TCR beta chain was identified in a study of T cell responses to AZD1222 COVID-19 vaccine. Measured with immunoSEQ multiplex PCR; TCRdb has only the in-frame clones, and not every one. The repertoire holds 150,000 to 200,000 clones, more than 85% seen once, with approximately 1.8% in the top ten. V was pared by 0 bases and J by 7 bases, with 10 bases between. Looked up from germline, CDR1 is MNHEY and CDR2 is SMNVEV (reference sequence). The CDR3 runs to 14 residues. The receptor was derived from an adult who received the AZD1222 COVID-19 vaccine. The chain recombines TRBV27 with TRBJ2-1; D is ambiguous. Sequencing was performed on peripheral blood, taken 28 days after the second AZD1222 dose. The CDR3 protein is CASSLSKDGNEQFF. CDR3 in DNA: TGTGCCAGCAGTTTATCAAAAGACGGAAATGAGCAGTTCTTC.